This note documents a single T cell receptor beta chain sequence. This entry is derived from a study of blood T cells in healthy people across ages. At the level of the study: Template switching retrieved approximately one barcoded beta molecule for each two T cells.

A J-beta primer mix and a sample-barcoded 5' primer were used in a second PCR of about 7 to 12 cycles. TCRdb called the 5' RACE reads again in MiXCR, with one record for every CDR3 protein. This sample has fewer than 800,000 distinct CDR3 sequences, with roughly 25% found just once. Isolated per sample were at least 7 million PBMCs. Another study also made use of these data, one on T cells of mothers and their children.

This sequence was found in a boy aged 5 to 17 in good health. Sequencing was done on a sample of blood.

In nucleotides, the CDR3 is TGTGCCAGCAGCGCATCGGGGACAGGGGGCCGTTACGAGCAGTACTTC. It specifies CASSASGTGGRYEQYF. The rearrangement joins TRBV7-9 to TRBJ2-7; TRBD1 matches 12 bases. The CDR3 runs 16 residues. Germline lookup yields CDR1 SEHNR and CDR2 FQNEAQ (reference sequence). The junction had 9 bases not matched to a gene; V was cut back by 5 bases and J by 4 bases.